A selection of T cell receptor beta chains follows, all from one sample in a study of T cells in Graves' hyperthyroidism and ophthalmopathy. TCRdb processed the multiplex PCR reads anew with MiXCR; each CDR3 protein has one entry. The sample lists about 640,000 distinct CDR3 sequences, less than 25% occurring once. Input material: blood. The receptors were sampled from a young man with Graves' ophthalmopathy. CDR3s include the opening cysteine and the closing phenylalanine or tryptophan. Fields, in order: D gene, J gene, V gene, clone size, CDR3 protein, CDR3 DNA. A D gene is named only where the DNA matches it firmly. Size tells how often a clone was seen (once, few, many) or the class of an expanded clone, and some rows leave it out.

D gene: TRBD1; J gene: TRBJ1-3; V gene: TRBV3-1; clone size: .; CDR3 protein: CASSRGQGDRLPGNTIYF; CDR3 DNA: TGTGCCAGCAGCCGAGGACAGGGAGATAGACTCCCTGGAAACACCATATATTTT
D gene: .; J gene: TRBJ1-1; V gene: TRBV6-1; clone size: .; CDR3 protein: CASSYDVTEAFF; CDR3 DNA: TGTGCCAGCAGTTACGACGTAACTGAAGCTTTCTTT
D gene: .; J gene: TRBJ2-5; V gene: TRBV20-1; clone size: few; CDR3 protein: CSASRVERVEETQYF; CDR3 DNA: TGCAGTGCTAGCCGAGTCGAGAGAGTCGAAGAGACCCAGTACTTC
D gene: .; J gene: TRBJ2-3; V gene: TRBV7-9; clone size: .; CDR3 protein: CASSFRGRDTDTQYF; CDR3 DNA: TGTGCCAGCAGCTTCCGAGGGCGGGATACAGATACGCAGTATTTT
D gene: TRBD2; J gene: TRBJ2-1; V gene: TRBV7-9; clone size: few; CDR3 protein: CASSLRTSGRVVNNEQFF; CDR3 DNA: TGTGCCAGCAGCCTCCGGACTAGCGGGAGGGTAGTTAACAATGAGCAGTTCTTC
D gene: .; J gene: TRBJ2-6; V gene: TRBV6-2/TRBV6-3; clone size: .; CDR3 protein: CASLASGANVLTF; CDR3 DNA: TGTGCCAGCCTGGCCTCTGGGGCCAACGTCCTGACTTTC
D gene: .; J gene: TRBJ1-4; V gene: TRBV11-2; clone size: many; CDR3 protein: CASSQTRSGEKLFF; CDR3 DNA: TGTGCCAGCAGCCAGACACGAAGCGGCGAAAAACTGTTTTTT
D gene: .; J gene: TRBJ2-7; V gene: TRBV6-1; clone size: few; CDR3 protein: CASSERRVTYEQYF; CDR3 DNA: TGTGCCAGCAGTGAACGACGGGTAACCTACGAGCAGTACTTC
D gene: .; J gene: TRBJ1-1; V gene: TRBV7-9; clone size: few; CDR3 protein: CASSLVLKSEAFF; CDR3 DNA: TGTGCCAGCAGCTTGGTATTGAAGTCTGAAGCTTTCTTT
D gene: .; J gene: TRBJ1-2; V gene: TRBV7-6; clone size: .; CDR3 protein: CANGDKANYGYTF; CDR3 DNA: TGTGCCAACGGGGACAAAGCTAACTATGGCTACACCTTC
D gene: .; J gene: TRBJ2-5; V gene: TRBV7-2; clone size: many; CDR3 protein: CASSLPRREETQYF; CDR3 DNA: TGTGCCAGCAGCTTACCCCGCCGGGAAGAGACCCAGTACTTC
D gene: TRBD2; J gene: TRBJ2-1; V gene: TRBV28; clone size: .; CDR3 protein: CASLTGTSGSNEQFF; CDR3 DNA: TGTGCCAGCCTCACTGGGACTAGCGGGAGCAATGAGCAGTTCTTC
D gene: .; J gene: TRBJ2-7; V gene: TRBV5-1; clone size: .; CDR3 protein: CASSLNRVSYEQYF; CDR3 DNA: TGCGCCAGCAGCTTGAACAGGGTCTCCTACGAGCAGTACTTC
D gene: .; J gene: TRBJ2-7; V gene: TRBV28; clone size: many; CDR3 protein: CASSGGRYEQYF; CDR3 DNA: TGTGCCAGCAGCGGGGGGCGCTACGAGCAGTACTTC
D gene: TRBD2; J gene: TRBJ2-5; V gene: TRBV5-6; clone size: .; CDR3 protein: CASSFGSGSRKTQYF; CDR3 DNA: TGTGCCAGCAGCTTTGGAAGCGGGAGCAGGAAGACCCAGTACTTC
D gene: TRBD1; J gene: TRBJ1-2; V gene: TRBV28; clone size: few; CDR3 protein: CASSLPPIRDREGNYGYTF; CDR3 DNA: TGTGCCAGCAGTTTGCCACCGATCCGGGACAGGGAAGGAAACTATGGCTACACCTTC
D gene: .; J gene: TRBJ2-5; V gene: TRBV6-2/TRBV6-3; clone size: .; CDR3 protein: CASNKGLLETQYF; CDR3 DNA: TGTGCCAGCAACAAGGGGCTATTGGAGACCCAGTACTTC
D gene: .; J gene: TRBJ2-2; V gene: TRBV2; clone size: many; CDR3 protein: CASSETWGITGELFF; CDR3 DNA: TGTGCCAGCAGTGAAACATGGGGGATCACCGGGGAGCTGTTTTTT
D gene: TRBD1; J gene: TRBJ1-1; V gene: TRBV7-9; clone size: .; CDR3 protein: CASSLEFGTGMNTEAFF; CDR3 DNA: TGTGCCAGCAGCTTAGAGTTTGGGACAGGTATGAACACTGAAGCTTTCTTT
D gene: .; J gene: TRBJ2-1; V gene: TRBV5-1; clone size: many; CDR3 protein: CASSRGGGADEQFF; CDR3 DNA: TGCGCCAGCAGCAGGGGGGGTGGCGCGGATGAGCAGTTCTTC
D gene: TRBD1; J gene: TRBJ1-1; V gene: TRBV6-5; clone size: few; CDR3 protein: CASSYPHRGGSQAFF; CDR3 DNA: TGTGCCAGCAGTTACCCCCACAGGGGGGGATCCCAAGCTTTCTTT
D gene: .; J gene: TRBJ2-7; V gene: TRBV20-1; clone size: .; CDR3 protein: CSARETSNEQYF; CDR3 DNA: TGCAGTGCTAGGGAGACTTCGAACGAGCAGTACTTC
D gene: .; J gene: TRBJ2-7; V gene: TRBV6-5; clone size: few; CDR3 protein: CASSYPVGRGGEQYF; CDR3 DNA: TGTGCCAGCAGTTACCCGGTTGGTCGGGGCGGCGAGCAGTACTTC
D gene: .; J gene: TRBJ1-4; V gene: TRBV4-3; clone size: .; CDR3 protein: CASSQAGSEKLFF; CDR3 DNA: TGCGCCAGCAGCCAAGCAGGGTCGGAGAAACTGTTTTTT
D gene: .; J gene: TRBJ2-7; V gene: TRBV18; clone size: many; CDR3 protein: CASTNGAGTRGEQYF; CDR3 DNA: TGTGCCAGCACTAACGGGGCAGGGACTCGTGGCGAGCAGTACTTC
D gene: .; J gene: TRBJ1-3; V gene: TRBV2; clone size: .; CDR3 protein: CASSESGAGPNTIYF; CDR3 DNA: TGTGCCAGCAGTGAAAGTGGCGCAGGGCCGAACACCATATATTTT
D gene: .; J gene: TRBJ1-5; V gene: TRBV28; clone size: many; CDR3 protein: CASSWMGGAKLGSNQPQHF; CDR3 DNA: TGTGCCAGCAGTTGGATGGGGGGCGCCAAGTTGGGAAGCAATCAGCCCCAGCATTTT
D gene: TRBD1; J gene: TRBJ1-5; V gene: TRBV28; clone size: many; CDR3 protein: CASSARTGVQPQHF; CDR3 DNA: TGTGCCAGCAGTGCCCGGACAGGGGTCCAGCCCCAGCATTTT
D gene: .; J gene: TRBJ1-1; V gene: TRBV20-1; clone size: many; CDR3 protein: CSARVAGEAEAFF; CDR3 DNA: TGCAGTGCTAGAGTGGCAGGGGAGGCTGAAGCTTTCTTT
D gene: TRBD2; J gene: TRBJ2-7; V gene: TRBV6-2/TRBV6-3; clone size: .; CDR3 protein: CASSYGLGGGEQYF; CDR3 DNA: TGTGCCAGCAGTTACGGACTAGGTGGGGGCGAGCAGTACTTC
D gene: .; J gene: TRBJ2-1; V gene: TRBV10-3; clone size: .; CDR3 protein: CAISEGSGQFF; CDR3 DNA: TGTGCCATCAGTGAAGGGTCGGGGCAGTTCTTC
D gene: .; J gene: TRBJ2-3; V gene: TRBV7-2; clone size: few; CDR3 protein: CASNRPSTDTQYF; CDR3 DNA: TGTGCCAGCAACAGACCCAGCACAGATACGCAGTATTTT
D gene: .; J gene: TRBJ2-7; V gene: TRBV30; clone size: many; CDR3 protein: CAWSVQQGPYEQYF; CDR3 DNA: TGTGCCTGGAGTGTTCAACAGGGACCCTACGAGCAGTACTTC
D gene: .; J gene: TRBJ2-5; V gene: TRBV6-5; clone size: .; CDR3 protein: CASSYSGGTQETQYF; CDR3 DNA: TGTGCCAGCAGTTACTCTGGCGGGACCCAAGAGACCCAGTACTTC
D gene: .; J gene: TRBJ2-3; V gene: TRBV20-1; clone size: .; CDR3 protein: CSARSWRNYTDTQYF; CDR3 DNA: TGCAGTGCTCGCTCCTGGCGGAATTACACAGATACGCAGTATTTT
D gene: .; J gene: TRBJ2-5; V gene: TRBV29-1; clone size: .; CDR3 protein: CSAGRAGETQYF; CDR3 DNA: TGCAGCGCCGGACGGGCGGGAGAGACCCAGTACTTC
D gene: .; J gene: TRBJ2-7; V gene: TRBV5-1; clone size: few; CDR3 protein: CASSFTESSYEQYF; CDR3 DNA: TGCGCCAGCAGCTTCACCGAGAGCTCCTACGAGCAGTACTTC
D gene: .; J gene: TRBJ1-4; V gene: TRBV7-9; clone size: .; CDR3 protein: CASSLRRENEKLFF; CDR3 DNA: TGTGCCAGCAGCCTGAGACGGGAAAATGAAAAACTGTTTTTT
D gene: .; J gene: TRBJ1-5; V gene: TRBV28; clone size: many; CDR3 protein: CASSLENSFGNQPQHF; CDR3 DNA: TGTGCCAGCAGTTTGGAGAACTCCTTCGGGAATCAGCCCCAGCATTTT
D gene: .; J gene: TRBJ1-1; V gene: TRBV20-1; clone size: many; CDR3 protein: CSARGGGGHTEAFF; CDR3 DNA: TGCAGTGCTAGAGGCGGGGGTGGGCACACTGAAGCTTTCTTT
D gene: .; J gene: TRBJ2-7; V gene: TRBV6-2/TRBV6-3; clone size: many; CDR3 protein: CASSYSVSFSYEQYF; CDR3 DNA: TGTGCCAGCAGTTACTCGGTCTCCTTCTCCTACGAGCAGTACTTC